The 27 T cell receptor beta chains below were found in one sample sequenced in a study of blood T cell repertoires in COVID-19 (dated by TCRdb to 2020 to 2022). Libraries were constructed by the immunoSEQ multiplex PCR assay. TCRdb took over this immuneACCESS table, retaining in-frame rearrangements with V and J assigned. Such tables are incomplete; in checked studies, under half of the missing clones stem from an unresolved V gene, and the remainder is unexplained. Counted in this sample were some 330,000 clones; roughly four fifths of them appeared once. In total, the top ten clones hold around 5% of the sample. Sequenced sample: PBMCs or T cells enriched from blood (not recorded which). These receptors all come from a woman between 45 and 60 years old who had recovered from COVID-19.

This chain uses TRBV29-1 with TRBJ1-1; 8 bases fit TRBD1. Germline assignment: CDR1 SQVTM and CDR2 ANQGSEA. The V and J ends lost 4 bases and 0 bases, in that order; junction bases with no gene match: 10. There are 16 residues in the CDR3. CDR3 in amino acids: CSVAGDRGLMNTEAFF. The DNA for the CDR3 is TGCAGCGTTGCCGGCGACAGGGGCCTTATGAACACTGAAGCTTTCTTT.

The chain carries TRBV5-1 and TRBJ2-7; D is ambiguous. The V and J ends lost 4 bases and 6 bases respectively, with 8 bases between them. Germline assignment: CDR1 SGHRS and CDR2 YFSETQ. This CDR3 region has 11 residues. The CDR3 here is CASSENSEQYF. CDR3 nucleotides: TGCGCCAGCAGCGAAAATAGCGAGCAGTACTTC.

The chain combines TRBV3-1 (or the pseudogene TRBV3-2) with TRBJ1-5, with D tentatively TRBD1 (5 bases). V was pared by 1 base and J by 5 bases, with 9 bases between. This CDR3 region has 14 residues. From germline, CDR1 is LGHDT and CDR2 YNNKEL (reference sequence). The CDR3 nucleotides read TGTGCCAGCAGCCAAGGGGGGGTTTATCAGCCCCAGCATTTT. Translation: CASSQGGVYQPQHF.

This clone was seen a few times. The J gene is TRBJ2-7, the V gene TRBV27; D unclear. With 4 bases removed from V and 2 bases from J, the gap between germline ends came to 12 bases. This CDR3 has 14 residues. In germline, CDR1 is MNHEY, CDR2 SMNVEV (reference sequence). The CDR3 DNA reads TGTGCCAGCAGTTGGGCTGGGCAAACCTACGAGCAGTACTTC. The encoded protein is CASSWAGQTYEQYF.

The rearrangement links TRBV5-4 to TRBJ1-1; TRBD1 agrees at 8 bases. Germline CDR1 and CDR2: SGHNT and YYREEE (reference sequence). V gave up 0 bases and J gave up 4 bases; unmatched junction bases: 8. CDR3 length: 16 amino acids. The CDR3 protein is CASSLGPTGVVTEAFF. The CDR3 nucleotides are TGTGCCAGCAGCTTGGGCCCGACAGGGGTGGTCACTGAAGCTTTCTTT.

The V gene is TRBV7-2, the J gene TRBJ2-2; 14 bases line up with TRBD2. The CDR3 is 19 residues long. CDR1 and CDR2 from the germline V gene are SGHTA and FQGNSA. Losses at the gene ends were 2 bases for V and 3 bases for J; bases not matched to a gene: 8. In DNA, the CDR3 is TGTGCCAGCAGCTTACCCGGGACTAGCGGGAGCAGGTACACCGGGGAGCTGTTTTTT. Translation gives CASSLPGTSGSRYTGELFF. Based on the CDR3 plus reference TRBV7-2 and TRBJ2-2, the full variable domain is GAGVSQSPSNKVTEKGKDVELRCDPISGHTALYWYRQSLGQGLEFLIYFQGNSAPDKSGLPSDRFSAERTGGSVSTLTIQRTQQEDSAVYLCASSLPGTSGSRYTGELFFGEGSRLTVL.

This clone was found many times. The chain couples TRBV12-1 to TRBJ2-7; TRBD2 was called by the table and not checked on the DNA. TRBV12-1 is classified as a pseudogene. The CDR3 sequence is 17 residues long. The DNA for the CDR3 is TGTGCCAGCAACTTTCAAGGCGTCAGCGGGGGCATTTGCGAGCAGTACTTC. It is translated as CASNFQGVSGGICEQYF.

This clone was seen only once. V and J are TRBV6-2 or TRBV6-3 and TRBJ2-5; 16 nucleotides match TRBD2. The germline V gene encodes CDR1 MNHEY and CDR2 SVGEGT. This CDR3 region has 18 residues. With V trimmed by 2 bases and J by 5 bases, 8 bases remained unmatched. The CDR3 DNA reads as TGTGCCAGCAGTTACCGAGGGACTAGCGGGGGGGCCGAGGAGACCCAGTACTTC. Residues: CASSYRGTSGGAEETQYF.

This clone was picked up a small number of times. The V call is TRBV25-1, the J call TRBJ1-2, with 8 positions matching TRBD1. V was pared by 4 bases and J by 1 base, with 11 bases of the junction left unmatched. The CDR3 contains 17 residues. Germline CDR1 reads MGHDK; CDR2 reads SYGVNS. CDR3 protein: CASSGGFGTGLNYGYTF. DNA for the CDR3: TGTGCCAGCAGTGGGGGATTCGGGACAGGCCTTAACTATGGCTACACCTTC.

The V call is TRBV28, the J call TRBJ2-7; TRBD1 aligns across 10 bases. Unmatched junction bases numbered 5, after V lost 6 bases and J lost 3 bases. Germline-derived CDR1 and CDR2 are MDHEN and SYDVKM. This CDR3 has 14 residues. The CDR3 loop is CASRPTGGVYEQYF. In DNA form, the CDR3 reads TGTGCCAGCAGGCCGACAGGGGGCGTCTACGAGCAGTACTTC.

The V and J genes are TRBV19 and TRBJ2-3, with 9 bases lining up with TRBD1. Germline trimming cut 6 bases from V and 2 bases from J; bases unmatched to any gene: 6. Per the germline V gene, CDR1 is LNHDA and CDR2 is SQIVND (reference sequence). The CDR3 consists of 15 residues. The CDR3 spells CASRRGQGFTDTQYF. CDR3 DNA sequence: TGTGCCAGTAGACGCGGACAGGGGTTCACAGATACGCAGTATTTT.

V usage is TRBV27 and J usage is TRBJ2-7, with D possibly being TRBD2 (5 bases). CDR1 and CDR2 (germline): MNHEY, SMNVEV (reference sequence). Trimming removed 3 bases from V and 5 bases from J, with 14 bases in between. CDR3 length: 14 residues. CDR3 sequence: CASSFRTGRDEQYF. CDR3 bases: TGTGCCAGCAGTTTCCGGACGGGAAGGGACGAGCAGTACTTC.

The J gene is TRBJ2-3, the V gene TRBV7-9, with 10 bases matching TRBD1. Looked up from germline, CDR1 is SEHNR and CDR2 is FQNEAQ (reference sequence). The CDR3 is made up of 15 amino acids. V gave up 5 bases and J gave up 4 bases; unmatched junction bases: 6. The DNA of the CDR3 is TGTGCCAGCAGCCGGACAGGGGGTAACGCAGATACGCAGTATTTT. It codes for CASSRTGGNADTQYF.

In this sample, this clone turned up once. The chain employs TRBV4-1 and TRBJ2-4; D might be TRBD1 (6 bases). Germline CDR1 is MGHRA and CDR2 is YSYEKL. The ends were cut back, 6 bases at V and 3 bases at J, with 15 bases in the middle. There are 15 residues in the CDR3. The DNA of the CDR3 is TGCGCCAGCAGGGGAAGGGGGTATGGCAAAAACATTCAGTACTTC. Its protein is CASRGRGYGKNIQYF.

This sequence joins TRBV5-1 and TRBJ2-1; 14 bases map to TRBD2. The CDR3 length is 23 residues. Germline V CDR1 and CDR2: SGHRS, YFSETQ. V gave up 4 bases and J gave up 0 bases; unmatched junction bases: 21. The CDR3 sequence: CASSKAGFGSGLAGAVSYNEQFF. CDR3 sequence (DNA): TGCGCCAGCAGCAAGGCGGGGTTTGGGTCGGGACTAGCGGGAGCGGTCTCCTACAATGAGCAGTTCTTC.

The V gene is TRBV19, the J gene TRBJ2-3; D remains unclear. V dropped 3 bases and J dropped 7 bases, with 11 bases sitting between them. The CDR3 is made up of 13 amino acids. Germline values: CDR1 LNHDA, CDR2 SQIVND (reference sequence). The CDR3: CASSMAVSNTQYF. CDR3 nucleotides: TGTGCCAGTAGTATGGCAGTAAGTAATACGCAGTATTTT. Complete variable domain (other parts from reference TRBV19 and TRBJ2-3): DGGITQSPKYLFRKEGQNVTLSCEQNLNHDAMYWYRQDPGQGLRLIYYSQIVNDFQKGDIAEGYSVSREKKESFPLTVTSAQKNPTAFYLCASSMAVSNTQYFGPGTRLTVL.

This clone was detected once. The chain recombines TRBV5-1 with TRBJ2-3; a weak D match, TRBD2 (5 bases). The CDR3 extends over 14 amino acids. Trimming took 7 bases from V and 2 from J, leaving 14 bases between them. Germline CDR1 SGHRS, CDR2 YFSETQ. CDR3 nucleotides: TGCGCCAGCGCTAGCTGGGAAAACACAGATACGCAGTATTTT. This encodes CASASWENTDTQYF.

The V gene is TRBV3-1 (or the pseudogene TRBV3-2), the J gene TRBJ1-1; 9 nucleotides agree with TRBD1. This CDR3 region has 16 residues. CDR1 and CDR2 from the germline V gene are LGHDT and YNNKEL (reference sequence). Trimming removed 4 bases from V and 1 base from J; junction bases left unmatched: 7. CDR3 sequence (DNA): TGTGCCAGCAGCCTCTCCTCGACAGGGGGGAACACTGAAGCTTTCTTT. This sequence encodes CASSLSSTGGNTEAFF.

This clone was picked up a small number of times. The rearrangement links TRBV9 to TRBJ1-1; 10 nucleotides match TRBD1. The CDR3 covers 16 residues. Losses at the gene ends were 0 bases for V and 6 bases for J; bases not matched to a gene: 8. Germline V gene data show CDR1 as SGDLS and CDR2 as YYNGEE. CDR3 in amino acids: CASSVGAGQGTAEAFF. The CDR3 DNA reads TGTGCCAGCAGCGTAGGGGCGGGACAGGGGACCGCTGAAGCTTTCTTT.

The gene calls are TRBV3-1 (or the pseudogene TRBV3-2) and TRBJ1-1; D unclear. V lost 1 base, J lost 10 bases, and 13 bases lay in between. This CDR3 region has 13 residues. Germline values: CDR1 LGHDT, CDR2 YNNKEL (reference sequence). The CDR3 reads CASSQGHSSLAFF. The CDR3 bases are TGTGCCAGCAGCCAAGGCCACTCCTCCTTAGCTTTCTTT.

The V and J genes are TRBV5-5 and TRBJ1-2; 7 bases are shared with TRBD1. Germline CDR1 and CDR2: SGHKS and YYEKEE (reference sequence). V shed 7 bases, J shed 4 bases, and the junction held 7 bases outside the gene matches. The CDR3 extends over 13 amino acids. Here the CDR3 reads CASLGQTPYGYTF. The CDR3 DNA follows: TGTGCCAGCTTGGGACAGACCCCCTATGGCTACACCTTC.

This clone was counted between two and nine times. This chain joins TRBV10-3 and TRBJ1-2; tentatively, D is TRBD1 (5 bases). This CDR3 spans 16 amino acids. The V end lost 5 bases, the J end lost 6 bases, and 22 bases lay between the germline ends. Germline CDR1 is ENHRY and CDR2 is SYGVKD. Written as DNA, the CDR3 is TGTGCCATCAGTCAAGATGCGGGACTGGATCGGAATGGCTACACCTTC. It encodes CAISQDAGLDRNGYTF.

This chain uses TRBV19 with TRBJ2-5, with 9 bases lining up with TRBD1. This CDR3 spans 16 amino acids. Per the germline V gene, CDR1 is LNHDA and CDR2 is SQIVND (reference sequence). V lost 2 bases, J lost 3 bases, and 7 bases stayed unmatched. The CDR3 loop reads CASSIRGQGQEETQYF. Written as DNA, the CDR3 is TGTGCCAGTAGTATAAGGGGACAGGGTCAGGAAGAGACCCAGTACTTC.

V usage is TRBV18 and J usage is TRBJ1-6, with 9 bases aligning to TRBD1. This CDR3 region has 17 residues. V lost 2 bases to trimming and J lost 7 bases; unmatched junction nucleotides: 9. Germline values: CDR1 KGHSH, CDR2 LQKENI. The CDR3 is CASSPFGQGRGNSPLHF. Written as DNA, the CDR3 is TGTGCCAGCTCACCATTTGGACAGGGGAGGGGAAATTCACCCCTCCACTTT.

This clone was counted between two and nine times. The gene calls are TRBV7-9 and TRBJ2-3; no firm D call. V shed 1 base and J shed 6 bases, with 8 bases lying between them. The CDR3 is 13 amino acids. Germline V lookup: CDR1 SEHNR, CDR2 FQNEAQ (reference sequence). Here the CDR3 DNA reads TGTGCCAGCAGCTTAGACTTGGAGGATACGCAGTATTTT. Its translation is CASSLDLEDTQYF.

The chain uses TRBV3-1 (or the pseudogene TRBV3-2) and TRBJ2-1; D might be TRBD1 (5 bases). Germline CDR1 reads LGHDT; CDR2 reads YNNKEL (reference sequence). The V and J ends lost 1 base and 0 bases respectively, with 13 bases between them. The CDR3 consists of 17 residues. The CDR3 loop reads CASSQAGIAFSYNEQFF. The CDR3 DNA is TGTGCCAGCAGCCAAGCAGGGATCGCGTTCTCCTACAATGAGCAGTTCTTC.

V and J are TRBV5-1 and TRBJ1-3; D remains unclear. CDR1 is SGHRS and CDR2 is YFSETQ in the germline V gene. Between the trimmed V and J ends, which lost 0 bases and 0 bases, there was a span of 13 bases. CDR3 size: 17 residues. CDR3 protein: CASSLATSTVSGNTIYF. In DNA form, the CDR3 reads TGCGCCAGCAGCTTGGCCACGAGTACTGTCTCTGGAAACACCATATATTTT.